These T cell receptor beta chains were read from a single sample in a study of identical twins. TCRdb itself ran the 5' RACE reads through MiXCR, one entry per CDR3 protein. The data hold 300,000 to 400,000 distinct CDR3 sequences, with 9% to 15% observed a single time. This sample was also put to use in a study of yellow fever vaccine responses in identical twins.

Sequences were obtained from CD8+ T cells sorted from blood. The receptor source for this set is a woman younger than 30 in good health. CDR3s include the opening cysteine and the closing phenylalanine or tryptophan. A D gene is named only where the DNA matches it firmly. Clone size is given for some rows only: seen once, a few or many times, or a class if the clone is expanded.

NA | TRBJ1-6 | TRBD1 | TRBV27 | CASRDGTGDRPLHF | TGTGCCAGCAGGGACGGGACAGGGGATAGACCCCTCCACTTT
NA | TRBJ2-1 | TRBD2 | TRBV27 | CASSPGLAGGFGNEQFF | TGTGCCAGCAGTCCAGGACTAGCGGGAGGATTTGGCAATGAGCAGTTCTTC
NA | TRBJ2-3 | NA | TRBV21-1 | CASSKGWDSVGITDTQYF | TGTGCCAGCAGCAAAGGATGGGATAGCGTAGGAATCACAGATACGCAGTATTTT
few | TRBJ2-1 | NA | TRBV20-1 | CSARDGLSSYNEQFF | TGCAGTGCTAGAGACGGACTGAGCTCCTACAATGAGCAGTTCTTC
many | TRBJ1-2 | NA | TRBV11-2 | CASSLPPRLTHPYGYTF | TGTGCCAGCAGCTTACCCCCACGACTTACTCATCCTTATGGCTACACCTTC
NA | TRBJ2-7 | NA | TRBV27 | CASSLGAGRYYEQYF | TGTGCCAGCAGTTTAGGGGCGGGGAGGTACTACGAGCAGTACTTC
many | TRBJ2-7 | TRBD2 | TRBV28 | CASRVEGTSGAYEQYF | TGTGCCAGCAGAGTAGAAGGGACTAGCGGGGCCTACGAGCAGTACTTC
many | TRBJ1-1 | NA | TRBV12-3/TRBV12-4 | CASSPSWAEAFF | TGTGCCAGCAGTCCAAGTTGGGCTGAAGCTTTCTTT
once | TRBJ2-1 | TRBD2 | TRBV23-1 | CASSPPPPGLAGCHNEQFF | TGCGCCAGCAGTCCCCCTCCCCCGGGACTAGCGGGGTGCCACAATGAGCAGTTCTTC
few | TRBJ2-4 | TRBD2 | TRBV27 | CASSLSILAGGAGNIQYF | TGTGCCAGCAGTTTATCGATACTAGCGGGGGGGGCAGGGAACATTCAGTACTTC
many | TRBJ1-1 | NA | TRBV20-1 | CSAYNNLDTEAFF | TGCAGTGCTTACAATAACTTGGACACTGAAGCTTTCTTT
NA | TRBJ1-5 | NA | TRBV6-1 | CASRPQDQSNQPQHF | TGTGCCAGCAGACCTCAAGACCAAAGCAATCAGCCCCAGCATTTT
few | TRBJ2-5 | NA | TRBV29-1 | CSVEPSGRLKETQYF | TGCAGCGTTGAACCATCTGGGAGACTAAAAGAGACCCAGTACTTC
NA | TRBJ2-3 | NA | TRBV7-8 | CASSPIRQGPGTDTQYF | TGTGCCAGCAGCCCAATCCGGCAAGGGCCCGGCACAGATACGCAGTATTTT
few | TRBJ2-5 | TRBD2 | TRBV20-1 | CRVGGVTQETQYF | TGCAGGGTCGGGGGGGTGACCCAAGAGACCCAGTACTTC
NA | TRBJ1-1 | NA | TRBV7-9 | CASSLTAKDEAFF | TGTGCCAGCAGCTTAACGGCTAAAGATGAAGCTTTCTTT
few | TRBJ2-1 | TRBD2 | TRBV7-6 | CASSPGGRESNNEQFF | TGTGCCAGCAGCCCAGGTGGGCGGGAGTCGAACAATGAGCAGTTCTTC
NA | TRBJ2-7 | TRBD2 | TRBV12-5 | CASGFLGGTSGSAEQYF | TGTGCTAGTGGTTTCCTCGGGGGGACTAGCGGGAGTGCCGAGCAGTACTTC
NA | TRBJ2-1 | TRBD2 | TRBV3-1 | CASSQARTSIFYNEQFF | TGTGCCAGCAGCCAAGCCCGGACTAGCATTTTCTACAATGAGCAGTTCTTC
many | TRBJ2-1 | TRBD1 | TRBV4-1 | CASSQETGAWNEQFF | TGCGCCAGCAGCCAAGAGACAGGGGCGTGGAATGAGCAGTTCTTC
NA | TRBJ2-7 | NA | TRBV7-8 | CASSIYIRPGTLLYEQYF | TGTGCCAGCAGCATTTATATTAGGCCCGGGACCCTCCTATACGAGCAGTACTTC
many | TRBJ2-1 | NA | TRBV12-3/TRBV12-4 | CASSLYVGGGYNEQFF | TGTGCCAGCAGTTTATACGTGGGAGGGGGATACAATGAGCAGTTCTTC
NA | TRBJ2-1 | TRBD2 | TRBV27 | CASSLKREGRGEQFF | TGTGCCAGCAGTTTAAAGCGGGAGGGCCGAGGTGAGCAGTTCTTC
many | TRBJ2-3 | TRBD2 | TRBV5-1 | CASSPRTSGGADTQYF | TGCGCCAGCAGCCCCCGGACTAGCGGGGGTGCAGATACGCAGTATTTT
few | TRBJ2-5 | TRBD1 | TRBV15 | CATSRDTGVQETQYF | TGTGCCACCAGCAGAGACACAGGGGTCCAAGAGACCCAGTACTTC
NA | TRBJ2-4 | NA | TRBV6-1 | CASNPPGAKNIQYF | TGTGCCAGCAACCCCCCTGGCGCCAAAAACATTCAGTACTTC
few | TRBJ2-1 | TRBD2 | TRBV4-1 | CASSHGSGRGYNEQFF | TGCGCCAGCAGCCACGGAAGCGGGAGGGGCTACAATGAGCAGTTCTTC
many | TRBJ2-1 | NA | TRBV5-1 | CASSFYPDNHNEQFF | TGCGCCAGCAGCTTCTATCCGGACAACCACAATGAGCAGTTCTTC
NA | TRBJ2-1 | NA | TRBV4-1 | CASSQRVATSYNEQFF | TGCGCCAGCAGCCAACGTGTGGCGACGTCGTACAATGAGCAGTTCTTC
few | TRBJ2-1 | NA | TRBV15 | CATSRDGMGLPNNEQFF | TGTGCCACCAGCAGAGATGGTATGGGATTACCCAACAATGAGCAGTTCTTC
many | TRBJ2-1 | NA | TRBV15 | CATSRAGPSYNEQFF | TGTGCCACCAGCAGGGCGGGACCCTCCTACAATGAGCAGTTCTTC
NA | TRBJ2-7 | NA | TRBV25-1 | CASISYGGGEQYF | TGTGCCAGCATTAGCTATGGGGGCGGCGAGCAGTACTTC
NA | TRBJ1-1 | TRBD1 | TRBV5-8 | CASSLPGTGGTEAFF | TGTGCCAGCAGCTTGCCCGGGACAGGGGGCACTGAAGCTTTCTTT
many | TRBJ2-6 | NA | TRBV12-3/TRBV12-4 | CASSLGPVPLRVSNVLTF | TGTGCCAGCAGTTTAGGGCCCGTGCCGCTGAGGGTTTCCAACGTCCTGACTTTC
few | TRBJ1-3 | NA | TRBV12-3/TRBV12-4 | CASSFGDTIYF | TGTGCCAGCAGTTTTGGGGACACCATATATTTT
few | TRBJ2-1 | TRBD2 | TRBV7-3 | CASSLEGLANEQFF | TGTGCCAGCAGCTTAGAGGGACTAGCGAATGAGCAGTTCTTC
NA | TRBJ2-7 | TRBD2 | TRBV4-1 | CASSQDLWREDLYEQYF | TGCGCCAGCAGCCAAGATCTCTGGCGGGAGGATCTCTACGAGCAGTACTTC
NA | TRBJ2-5 | NA | TRBV7-9 | CASSSPLGQETQYF | TGTGCCAGCAGCTCCCCACTGGGGCAAGAGACCCAGTACTTC
few | TRBJ2-7 | NA | TRBV4-1 | CASSSSYIGYYEQYF | TGCGCCAGCAGCTCCTCCTACATAGGGTACTACGAGCAGTACTTC
NA | TRBJ2-5 | TRBD2 | TRBV24-1 | CATSDFSGLAGGLETQYF | TGTGCCACCAGTGATTTTTCGGGACTAGCGGGAGGGCTGGAGACCCAGTACTTC
few | TRBJ2-2 | NA | TRBV7-9 | CASSRTGVPNTGELFF | TGTGCCAGCAGCCGAACAGGAGTGCCGAACACCGGGGAGCTGTTTTTT
NA | TRBJ2-1 | TRBD2 | TRBV7-6 | CASSSDLAGGGHEQFF | TGTGCCAGCAGCTCCGACCTAGCGGGAGGTGGTCATGAGCAGTTCTTC
many | TRBJ1-1 | TRBD1 | TRBV5-1 | CASSSEGALNTEAFF | TGCGCCAGCAGTTCCGAGGGGGCCCTTAACACTGAAGCTTTCTTT
many | TRBJ2-5 | TRBD2 | TRBV7-9 | CASSHSGGGETQYF | TGTGCCAGCAGCCACTCGGGGGGAGGCGAGACCCAGTACTTC
NA | TRBJ1-1 | NA | TRBV25-1 | CASSEWAENTEAFF | TGTGCCAGCAGTGAATGGGCGGAGAACACTGAAGCTTTCTTT
many | TRBJ1-1 | NA | TRBV6-5 | CASSPSTWNTEAFF | TGTGCCAGCAGTCCCTCGACCTGGAACACTGAAGCTTTCTTT
many | TRBJ1-1 | NA | TRBV6-1 | CASSEARRGVGEAFF | TGTGCCAGCAGTGAAGCACGGCGGGGAGTAGGTGAAGCTTTCTTT
few | TRBJ2-1 | TRBD2 | TRBV12-3/TRBV12-4 | CASRASGGAGYNEQFF | TGTGCCAGCAGAGCTAGCGGGGGGGCGGGGTACAATGAGCAGTTCTTC